One sample yielded the 13 T cell receptor beta chains listed below, sequenced in a study of cytomegalovirus exposure and HLA in healthy donors. The PCR made use of 60 Vbeta and 13 Jbeta primers. TCRdb keeps only in-frame clones here, not all; method: immunoSEQ multiplex PCR. The table has some 88,000 clones, 55% to 75% seen once. Sequenced sample: PBMCs. The receptors come from a woman under 30 in good health and CMV-seropositive.

The chain combines TRBV6-1 with TRBJ2-5, with a possible D match to TRBD2 (7 bases). Germline V lookup: CDR1 MNHNS, CDR2 SASEGT. The CDR3 runs to 13 residues. The ends were cut back, 6 bases at V and 3 bases at J, with 11 bases in the middle. CDR3 sequence (DNA): TGTGCCAGCAGCGGGGGGCTAGAAGAGACCCAGTACTTC. This codes for CASSGGLEETQYF.

The chain is built from TRBV7-2 and TRBJ1-2; the match to TRBD1 covers 12 bases. The CDR3 is 16 amino acids. Germline lookup yields CDR1 SGHTA and CDR2 FQGNSA. Trimming took 2 bases from V and 7 from J; bases not matched to a gene: 8. The CDR3 loop reads CASSLPGQGARAGYTF. The CDR3 DNA sequence: TGTGCCAGCAGCTTACCGGGACAGGGGGCACGGGCTGGCTACACCTTC.

The chain uses TRBV14 and TRBJ1-1; tentative D call: TRBD1 (5 bases). The CDR3 sequence is 15 residues long. The germline V and J ends were trimmed by 5 bases and 1 base, with 14 bases remaining between them. Germline V gives CDR1 SGHDN, CDR2 FVKESK. This chain's CDR3 is CASSAKTTGNTEAFF. CDR3 sequence (DNA): TGTGCCAGCAGCGCGAAAACCACAGGGAACACTGAAGCTTTCTTT.

This chain uses TRBV19 with TRBJ1-5; D may be TRBD1 (5 bases). V was cut by 5 bases and J by 11 bases, with 13 bases left in between. The CDR3 contains 12 residues. Per the germline V gene, CDR1 is LNHDA and CDR2 is SQIVND (reference sequence). Here the CDR3 DNA reads TGTGCCAGTAGTCCGTGGGGGGAGTCCCAGCATTTT. Translated: CASSPWGESQHF.

This sequence joins TRBV15 and TRBJ2-3; D might be TRBD1 (6 bases). Trimming stripped 3 bases from V and 0 bases from J, with 16 bases between. Per germline, CDR1 LNHNV and CDR2 YYDKDF (reference sequence). This CDR3 spans 17 amino acids. CDR3 DNA sequence: TGTGCCACCAGCAGCTTTCCAAGGACAGCGAGCACAGATACGCAGTATTTT. Amino acids: CATSSFPRTASTDTQYF.

The gene calls are TRBV14 and TRBJ2-2; 10 bases line up with TRBD2. The V gene's germline CDR1 is SGHDN and CDR2 FVKESK. The V and J ends lost 5 bases and 5 bases, in that order; junction bases with no gene match: 5. This CDR3 has 15 residues. CDR3: CASSVAGGGTGELFF. The CDR3, as DNA: TGTGCCAGCAGCGTAGCGGGAGGAGGTACCGGGGAGCTGTTTTTT.

This clone came up once. This sequence joins TRBV28 and TRBJ2-5; D is perhaps TRBD2 (6 bases). Trimming removed 6 bases from V and 4 bases from J, with 21 bases in between. Germline V gene lookup returns CDR1 MDHEN and CDR2 SYDVKM. The CDR3 contains 16 residues. This chain's CDR3 is CASRSYDGGMGETQYF. The CDR3 DNA is TGTGCCAGCAGGAGCTATGACGGGGGTATGGGAGAGACCCAGTACTTC.

The chain recombines TRBV28 with TRBJ1-5; D is perhaps TRBD1 (5 bases). V was pared by 6 bases and J by 2 bases, with 14 bases between. The length of the CDR3 is 15 residues. Germline V CDR1 and CDR2: MDHEN, SYDVKM. The CDR3 DNA reads TGTGCCAGCAGGCCTCAGGGAGGGGGCAATCAGCCCCAGCATTTT. Translated: CASRPQGGGNQPQHF.

The rearrangement links TRBV4-3 to TRBJ2-7, with 9 nucleotides matching TRBD2. The CDR3 sequence is 16 residues long. Germline-derived CDR1 and CDR2 are LGHNA and YSLEER. Trimming cost V 0 bases and J 6 bases; bases outside gene matches: 9. The CDR3 sequence is CASSQEPGLAGFEQYF. CDR3 nucleotide sequence: TGCGCCAGCAGCCAAGAACCGGGACTAGCTGGCTTCGAGCAGTACTTC.

The chain recombines TRBV6-5 with TRBJ1-2; maybe TRBD1 (6 bases). The germline CDR1 and CDR2 sequences are MNHEY and SVGAGI. The CDR3 is made up of 12 amino acids. V shed 5 bases and J shed 8 bases, with 12 bases lying between them. The CDR3 here is CASSMTGRGYTF. CDR3 DNA sequence: TGTGCCAGCAGTATGACAGGCCGCGGCTACACCTTC.

Only a few counts were recorded for this clone. The chain is built from TRBV7-2 and TRBJ2-7; TRBD2 aligns across 9 bases. After removal of 1 base from V and 3 bases from J, the junction contained 4 bases not matched to a gene. Germline V lookup: CDR1 SGHTA, CDR2 FQGNSA. The CDR3 extends over 15 amino acids. The CDR3 DNA is TGTGCCAGCAGCTTAGTAGCGGGGGAGCTCTACGAGCAGTACTTC. Its protein is CASSLVAGELYEQYF.

The chain has TRBV5-1 and TRBJ2-7; 7 nucleotides line up with TRBD2. Germline-derived CDR1 and CDR2 are SGHRS and YFSETQ. The CDR3 runs 14 residues. The junction had 6 bases not matched to a gene; V was cut back by 4 bases and J by 2 bases. The CDR3 protein is CASSDHAGAYEQYF. In nucleotides, the CDR3 is TGCGCCAGCAGCGACCACGCGGGGGCCTACGAGCAGTACTTC.

This clone was detected a few times. The chain employs TRBV19 and TRBJ1-1, with D perhaps matching TRBD1 (6 bases). Germline V CDR1 and CDR2: LNHDA, SQIVND (reference sequence). The CDR3 length is 10 residues. With 9 bases removed from V and 10 bases from J, the gap between germline ends came to 12 bases. CDR3 bases: TGTGCCAGCCGCAGGGGAGCAGCTTTCTTT. As protein: CASRRGAAFF.